This T cell receptor (beta chain) originates from a study of blood T cell repertoires in COVID-19. In the study overall: Some COVID-19 samples were acute and others convalescent; all came from the United States, Italy and Spain.

Here immunoSEQ multiplex PCR was the method, and the copy in TCRdb shows in-frame clones only, minus some. The sample has roughly 140,000 clones; under 85% are singletons. This receptor was identified in a man aged 50 to 59 with active or convalescent COVID-19. The material sequenced was peripheral blood.

The CDR3 DNA follows: TGTGCCAGCAGCCCCCAGATATTTACAGGGTTTCAAGAGACCCAGTACTTC. Translating gives CASSPQIFTGFQETQYF. The chain combines TRBV7-8 with TRBJ2-5; D possibly corresponds to TRBD1 (6 bases). V was pared by 5 bases and J by 2 bases, with 21 bases between. Germline loops: CDR1 SGHVS, CDR2 FQNEAQ. The CDR3 totals 17 residues.